These T cell receptor beta chains were read from a single sample in a study of the immune and genomic landscape of osteosarcoma. TCRdb's copy holds only in-frame clones and misses some; the assay was immunoSEQ multiplex PCR. The sample holds about 420 clones, less than 70% seen once. What was sequenced was primary tumor tissue from the pelvis. The receptors come from a man aged 80 or over with osteosarcoma. Each CDR3 is given with its conserved first and last residue. The D gene is left open where the match is weak. Only part of the rows carry a size: once, few, many, or a class if the clone is expanded.

V,D,J,size,CDR3,DNA
TRBV9,.,TRBJ1-5,.,CASSVGQSNQPQHF,TGTGCCAGCAGCGTAGGACAGTCCAATCAGCCCCAGCATTTT
TRBV6-5,TRBD1,TRBJ2-2,.,CASSPGQGAAGELFF,TGTGCCAGCAGCCCCGGACAGGGGGCTGCCGGGGAGCTGTTTTTT
TRBV7-9,.,TRBJ1-2,.,CASSSLRQEDTF,TGTGCCAGCAGCTCCTTAAGACAGGAGGACACCTTC
TRBV13,TRBD2,TRBJ2-2,.,CASSPPSGGPTGELFF,TGTGCCAGCAGCCCCCCCTCGGGGGGGCCCACCGGGGAGCTGTTTTTT
TRBV12-2,.,TRBJ2-7,.,CASRLARAVHEQYF,TGTGCAAGTCGCTTAGCGCGGGCAGTACACGAGCAGTACTTC
TRBV4-1,.,TRBJ1-1,large,CASSLPTGENTEAFF,TGCGCCAGCAGCCTCCCGACAGGAGAGAACACTGAAGCTTTCTTT
TRBV11-2,.,TRBJ2-5,.,CASSDGQTLGQETQYF,TGTGCCAGCAGCGACGGACAGACCCTAGGCCAAGAGACCCAGTACTTC
TRBV7-2,.,TRBJ1-5,few,CASSLEQGLNQPQHF,TGTGCCAGCAGCTTAGAGCAGGGCCTGAATCAGCCCCAGCATTTT
TRBV6-1,TRBD1,TRBJ1-3,.,CASSEQVWTGGSGNTIYF,TGTGCCAGCAGTGAACAAGTCTGGACAGGGGGGTCTGGAAACACCATATATTTT
TRBV4-3,.,TRBJ2-3,few,CASSQVAGGSSTDTQYF,TGCGCCAGCAGCCAAGTGGCAGGGGGGTCGAGCACAGATACGCAGTATTTT
TRBV5-1,TRBD1,TRBJ2-3,.,CASSSGQGTDTQYF,TGCGCCAGCAGCTCGGGACAGGGCACAGATACGCAGTATTTT
TRBV30,.,TRBJ1-1,.,CAWSGGPYSNTEAFF,TGTGCCTGGAGTGGGGGGCCATATTCGAACACTGAAGCTTTCTTT